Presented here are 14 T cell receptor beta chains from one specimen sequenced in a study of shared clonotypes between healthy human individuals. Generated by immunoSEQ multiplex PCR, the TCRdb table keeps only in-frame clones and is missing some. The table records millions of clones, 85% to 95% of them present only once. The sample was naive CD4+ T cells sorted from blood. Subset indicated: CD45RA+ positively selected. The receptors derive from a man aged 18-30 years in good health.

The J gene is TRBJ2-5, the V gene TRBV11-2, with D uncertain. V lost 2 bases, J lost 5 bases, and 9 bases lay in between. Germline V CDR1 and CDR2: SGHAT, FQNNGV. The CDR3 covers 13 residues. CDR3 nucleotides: TGTGCCAGCAGCTTAATCATGGGGGAGACCCAGTACTTC. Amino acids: CASSLIMGETQYF.

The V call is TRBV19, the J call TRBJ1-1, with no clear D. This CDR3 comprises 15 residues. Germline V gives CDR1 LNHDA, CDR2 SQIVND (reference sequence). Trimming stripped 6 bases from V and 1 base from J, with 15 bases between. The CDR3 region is CASRSRRVGNTEAFF. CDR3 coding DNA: TGTGCCAGTAGGTCGCGGCGGGTGGGGAACACTGAAGCTTTCTTT.

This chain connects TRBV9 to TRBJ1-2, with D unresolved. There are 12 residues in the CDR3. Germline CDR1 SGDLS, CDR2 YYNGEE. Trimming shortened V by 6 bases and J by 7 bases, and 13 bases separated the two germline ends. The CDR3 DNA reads TGTGCCAGCAACCCCTTAACGGGTGGCTACACCTTC. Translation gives CASNPLTGGYTF.

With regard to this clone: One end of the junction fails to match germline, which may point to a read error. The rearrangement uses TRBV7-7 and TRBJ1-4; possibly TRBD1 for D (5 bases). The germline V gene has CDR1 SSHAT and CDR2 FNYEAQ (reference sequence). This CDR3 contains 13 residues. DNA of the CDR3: TGTGCTAGCAGCTTAGACAGTCGAGAAAAACTGTTTTTT. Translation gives CASSLDSREKLFF.

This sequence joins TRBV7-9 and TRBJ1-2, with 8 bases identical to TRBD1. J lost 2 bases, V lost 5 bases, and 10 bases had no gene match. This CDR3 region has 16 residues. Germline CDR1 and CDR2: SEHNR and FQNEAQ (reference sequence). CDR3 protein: CASSASPGQENYGYTF. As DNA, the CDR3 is TGTGCCAGCAGCGCTAGCCCGGGACAGGAGAACTATGGCTACACCTTC.

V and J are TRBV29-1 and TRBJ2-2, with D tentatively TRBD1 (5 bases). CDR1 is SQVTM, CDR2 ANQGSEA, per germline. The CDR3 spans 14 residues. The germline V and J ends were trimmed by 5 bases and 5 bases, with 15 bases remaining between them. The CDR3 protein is CSVRPSRQTGELFF. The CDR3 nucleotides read TGCAGCGTTCGCCCGTCTCGACAGACCGGGGAGCTGTTTTTT.

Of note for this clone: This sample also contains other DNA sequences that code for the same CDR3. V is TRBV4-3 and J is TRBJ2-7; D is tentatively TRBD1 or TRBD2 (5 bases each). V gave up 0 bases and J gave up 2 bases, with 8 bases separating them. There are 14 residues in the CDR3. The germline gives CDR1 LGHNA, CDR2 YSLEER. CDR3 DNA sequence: TGCGCCAGCAGCCAAGAGAGGGGACCCTACGAGCAGTACTTC. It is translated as CASSQERGPYEQYF.

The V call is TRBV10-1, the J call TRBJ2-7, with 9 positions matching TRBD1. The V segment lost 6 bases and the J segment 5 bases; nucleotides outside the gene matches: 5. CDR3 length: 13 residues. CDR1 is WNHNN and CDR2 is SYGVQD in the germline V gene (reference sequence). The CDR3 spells CASSSGTGNEQYF. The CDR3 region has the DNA TGCGCCAGCAGCTCCGGGACAGGGAACGAGCAGTACTTC.

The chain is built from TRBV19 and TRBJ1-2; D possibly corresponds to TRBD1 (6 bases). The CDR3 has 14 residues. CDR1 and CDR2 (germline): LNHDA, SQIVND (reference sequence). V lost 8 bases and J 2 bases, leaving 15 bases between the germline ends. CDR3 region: CASRRDTKNYGYTF. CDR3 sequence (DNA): TGTGCCAGTCGTCGGGACACTAAAAACTATGGCTACACCTTC.

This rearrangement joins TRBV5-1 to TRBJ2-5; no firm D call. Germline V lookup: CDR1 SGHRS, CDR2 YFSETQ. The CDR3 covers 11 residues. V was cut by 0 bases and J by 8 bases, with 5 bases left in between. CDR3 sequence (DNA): TGCGCCAGCAGCTTGGGCGGTACCCAGTACTTC. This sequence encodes CASSLGGTQYF.

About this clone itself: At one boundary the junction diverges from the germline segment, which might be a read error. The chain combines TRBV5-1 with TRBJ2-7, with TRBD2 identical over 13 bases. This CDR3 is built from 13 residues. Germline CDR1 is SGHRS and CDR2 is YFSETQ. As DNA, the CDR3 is TGCGCCAGCAGCCCCGGGACTAGCGGGGTTCCGTTCTTC. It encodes CASSPGTSGVPFF.

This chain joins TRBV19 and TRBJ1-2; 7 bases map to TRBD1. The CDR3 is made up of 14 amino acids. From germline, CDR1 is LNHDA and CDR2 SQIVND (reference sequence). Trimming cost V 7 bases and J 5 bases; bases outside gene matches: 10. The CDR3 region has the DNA TGTGCCAGTACCCTGGGAGGGGGCGAATATGGCTACACCTTC. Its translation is CASTLGGGEYGYTF.

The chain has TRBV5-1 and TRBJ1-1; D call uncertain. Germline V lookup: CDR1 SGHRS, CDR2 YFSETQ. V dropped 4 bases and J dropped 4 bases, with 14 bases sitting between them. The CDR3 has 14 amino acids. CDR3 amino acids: CASSRRVGGTEAFF. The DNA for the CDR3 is TGCGCCAGCAGCAGGAGGGTGGGAGGCACTGAAGCTTTCTTT.

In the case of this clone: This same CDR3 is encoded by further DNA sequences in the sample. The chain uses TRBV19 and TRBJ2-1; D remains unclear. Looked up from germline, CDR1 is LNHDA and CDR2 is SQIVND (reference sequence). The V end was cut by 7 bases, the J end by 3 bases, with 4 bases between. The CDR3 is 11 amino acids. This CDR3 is CASTFYNEQFF. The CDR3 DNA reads TGTGCCAGTACGTTCTACAATGAGCAGTTCTTC.